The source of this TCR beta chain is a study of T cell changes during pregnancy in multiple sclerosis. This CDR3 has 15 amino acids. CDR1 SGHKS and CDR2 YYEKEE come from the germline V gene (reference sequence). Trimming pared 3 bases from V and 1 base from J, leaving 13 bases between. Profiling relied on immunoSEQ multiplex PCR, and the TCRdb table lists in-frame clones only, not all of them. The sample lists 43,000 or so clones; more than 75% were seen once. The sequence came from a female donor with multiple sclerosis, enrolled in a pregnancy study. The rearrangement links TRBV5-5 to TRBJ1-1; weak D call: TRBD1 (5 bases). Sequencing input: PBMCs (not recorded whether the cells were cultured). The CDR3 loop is CASSSGNTGNTEAFF. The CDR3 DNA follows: TGTGCCAGCAGCTCGGGAAACACAGGGAACACTGAAGCTTTCTTT.